This T cell receptor (beta chain) originates from a study of response to subunit inactivated influenza vaccine. The CDR3 sequence is 14 residues long. V gave up 0 bases and J gave up 8 bases, with 12 bases separating them. CDR1 and CDR2 from the germline V gene are SGHRS and YFSETQ. This clonotype has only a few counts. What it binds is not known. MiXCR, applied by TCRdb to the RT-PCR reads, yields one record per CDR3 protein. This sample carries 750,000 to 850,000 distinct CDR3 sequences, approximately 17% of them seen once, and the ten largest clones take roughly 10%. Study findings and constraints: Only a handful of new T cells, the authors suggested, are recruited with each seasonal influenza vaccination.

The clonotype comes from a man aged 45-60 years who received an inactivated influenza vaccine. The sequencing here drew on PBMCs from blood, taken about 5 days after vaccination. The chain uses TRBV5-1 and TRBJ2-1, with D possibly being TRBD2 (5 bases). CDR3: CASSLGLATDEQFF. CDR3 sequence (DNA): TGCGCCAGCAGCTTGGGCCTAGCAACCGATGAGCAGTTCTTC.